This TCR beta chain was identified during a study of shared clonotypes between healthy human individuals. Study information: CD4 naive cells filled three plates per donor, CD4 memory three, CD8 naive two and CD8 memory one. Overall study results and limits: The sole specimen, blood, was sampled, and tissue repertoires likely differ.

CD4+ cells were split into CD45RA+ naive and CD45RA-negative memory subsets. There are 15 residues in the CDR3. The germline gives CDR1 SGHDT, CDR2 YYEEEE. Trimming took 0 bases from V and 7 from J, leaving 11 bases between them. Generated by immunoSEQ multiplex PCR, the TCRdb table keeps only in-frame clones and is missing some. The table records nearly 1 million clones, over 60% of them present only once. With respect to this clone: Its antigen is still unknown.

The V gene is TRBV5-6, the J gene TRBJ1-6, with D possibly matching TRBD1 (5 bases). The receptor's source is a man aged 18 to 29 in good health. Sequences were obtained from memory CD4+ T cells sorted from blood. Subset: CD45RA-negative fraction. The CDR3 nucleotides read TGTGCCAGCAGCTTGGAGGGGAAACCCAATTCACCCCTCCACTTT. This gives the protein CASSLEGKPNSPLHF.